Below, 30 T cell receptor beta chains from the same sample are listed, as sequenced in a study of T cell changes during pregnancy in multiple sclerosis. Using immunoSEQ multiplex PCR, the repertoire was profiled, and TCRdb retains in-frame clones only, with some absent. The sample lists over 50,000 clones; under 95% were seen once. The sequencing used peripheral blood, collected in the third trimester of pregnancy. The source is a female donor in good health, enrolled as a control in a pregnancy study.

V is TRBV4-3 and J is TRBJ2-3, with TRBD2 matching over 8 bases. The CDR3 is 15 amino acids. The germline gives CDR1 LGHNA, CDR2 YSLEER. Unmatched junction bases numbered 1, after V lost 2 bases and J lost 0 bases. The CDR3 spells CASSQRGGSTDTQYF. CDR3 sequence (DNA): TGCGCCAGCAGCCAACGGGGGGGAAGCACAGATACGCAGTATTTT.

V is TRBV5-5 and J is TRBJ2-1, with D unresolved. CDR3 length: 15 residues. V was pared by 2 bases and J by 4 bases, with 13 bases between. The germline V gene encodes CDR1 SGHKS and CDR2 YYEKEE (reference sequence). The CDR3 sequence: CASSFLWSTYNEQFF. CDR3 nucleotide sequence: TGTGCCAGCAGCTTCCTGTGGTCAACTTACAATGAGCAGTTCTTC.

This clone was seen once. The gene calls are TRBV4-2 and TRBJ2-3, with TRBD1 identical over 7 bases. CDR3 size: 17 residues. Trimming removed 5 bases from V and 4 bases from J; junction bases left unmatched: 15. Germline V CDR1 and CDR2: LGHNA, YNFKEQ. Written as DNA, the CDR3 is TGTGCCAGCAGCTGGCAACCGAAGGGGGCCGTTTCAGATACGCAGTATTTT. It is translated as CASSWQPKGAVSDTQYF.

V gene TRBV10-3 combines with J gene TRBJ1-2; D unresolved. This CDR3 has 16 residues. CDR1 and CDR2 from the germline V gene are ENHRY and SYGVKD. Trimming pared 4 bases from V and 1 base from J, leaving 16 bases between. The CDR3 DNA reads TGTGCCATCAGTGGGAAGGATAGCACCCTTAACTATGGCTACACCTTC. Encoded protein: CAISGKDSTLNYGYTF.

This clone was seen just once. The V and J genes are TRBV5-8 and TRBJ1-5, with a tentative D call TRBD1 (6 bases). This CDR3 has 13 amino acids. Germline V gives CDR1 SGHTS, CDR2 YDEGEE. Trimming removed 1 base at V and 4 bases at J, with 6 bases between. The CDR3 DNA is TGTGCCAGCAGCTTGCAGGGGAATCAGCCCCAGCATTTT. This codes for CASSLQGNQPQHF.

The chain is built from TRBV6-1 and TRBJ2-3, with TRBD1 as a possible D gene (6 bases). The CDR3 loop spans 15 amino acids. Germline values: CDR1 MNHNS, CDR2 SASEGT. Trimming took 6 bases from V and 4 from J, leaving 17 bases between them. The CDR3 loop reads CASRPQGRGADTQYF. In DNA form, the CDR3 reads TGTGCCAGCAGACCACAGGGCAGGGGCGCAGATACGCAGTATTTT.

V gene TRBV14 combines with J gene TRBJ2-5; 7 bases are a match to TRBD2. After removal of 4 bases from V and 4 bases from J, the junction contained 6 bases not matched to a gene. The CDR3 covers 14 residues. Germline values: CDR1 SGHDN, CDR2 FVKESK. The CDR3 here is CASSRWGGGETQYF. The DNA of the CDR3 is TGTGCCAGCAGCCGGTGGGGGGGAGGAGAGACCCAGTACTTC.

The rearrangement uses TRBV2 and TRBJ1-2; 10 bases align to TRBD1. The CDR3 is 15 amino acids. V lost 5 bases and J lost 4; bases outside the gene matches: 7. Germline CDR1 is SNHLY and CDR2 is FYNNEI. This CDR3 is CASSFDRGRGYGYTF. DNA for the CDR3: TGTGCCAGCAGTTTTGACAGGGGGCGAGGCTATGGCTACACCTTC.

The J gene is TRBJ1-2, the V gene TRBV2, with 9 bases aligning to TRBD1. The CDR3 runs 18 residues. Trimming at V came to 4 bases and at J to 3 bases, leaving 15 bases not matched to a gene. CDR1 is SNHLY, CDR2 FYNNEI, per germline. In nucleotides, the CDR3 is TGTGCCAGCAGTGGTTTATGGGACAGGGTCGATGGTGACTATGGCTACACCTTC. Translated, it gives CASSGLWDRVDGDYGYTF.

The chain uses TRBV18 and TRBJ1-1; D is perhaps TRBD1 (5 bases). Germline V gives CDR1 KGHSH, CDR2 LQKENI. This CDR3 spans 16 amino acids. Trimming took 0 bases from V and 1 from J, leaving 12 bases between them. This chain's CDR3 is CASSPPRRGRNTEAFF. The CDR3 DNA reads as TGTGCCAGCTCACCACCGAGGAGGGGACGGAACACTGAAGCTTTCTTT.

This sequence joins TRBV5-1 and TRBJ2-7; 8 bases align to TRBD1. Germline V lookup: CDR1 SGHRS, CDR2 YFSETQ. The CDR3 is 16 amino acids. After removal of 0 bases from V and 2 bases from J, the junction contained 7 bases not matched to a gene. CDR3 amino acids: CASSLAPDRAAYEQYF. The CDR3 region has the DNA TGCGCCAGCAGCTTGGCCCCGGACAGGGCCGCCTACGAGCAGTACTTC.

This clone was observed a handful of times. The V and J genes are TRBV5-1 and TRBJ2-7; 8 bases agree with TRBD1. Trimming removed 1 base from V and 2 bases from J; junction bases left unmatched: 5. CDR1 SGHRS and CDR2 YFSETQ come from the germline V gene. This CDR3 is built from 15 residues. In nucleotides, the CDR3 is TGCGCCAGCAGCTTGTCCCAGGGGGCAACCTACGAGCAGTACTTC. This sequence encodes CASSLSQGATYEQYF. Combining the CDR3 with reference TRBV5-1 and TRBJ2-7 gives the whole variable domain KAGVTQTPRYLIKTRGQQVTLSCSPISGHRSVSWYQQTPGQGLQFLFEYFSETQRNKGNFPGRFSGRQFSNSRSEMNVSTLELGDSALYLCASSLSQGATYEQYFGPGTRLTVT.

This chain joins TRBV14 and TRBJ2-5, with D maybe TRBD2 (5 bases). Trimming removed 0 bases from V and 0 bases from J, with 17 bases in between. The CDR3 runs 18 residues. Germline-derived CDR1 and CDR2 are SGHDN and FVKESK. CDR3 sequence: CASSQERAVVGYQETQYF. The CDR3 coding sequence is TGTGCCAGCAGCCAAGAGCGGGCCGTAGTCGGGTACCAAGAGACCCAGTACTTC.

The chain is built from TRBV7-6 and TRBJ1-1; TRBD1 agrees at 7 bases. There are 14 residues in the CDR3. Per the germline V gene, CDR1 is SGHVS and CDR2 is FNYEAQ. V dropped 2 bases and J dropped 2; count of bases not matched to a gene: 2. This chain's CDR3 is CASSLRQGNTEAFF. Written as DNA, the CDR3 is TGTGCCAGCAGCTTACGACAGGGCAACACTGAAGCTTTCTTT.

Only one count was recorded for this clone. This chain links TRBV11-2 with TRBJ2-7; TRBD2 matches at 14 bases. Germline V gives CDR1 SGHAT, CDR2 FQNNGV. The CDR3 covers 17 residues. J was trimmed by 6 bases and V by 4 bases; bases with no gene match: 11. The CDR3 region is CASSSNLRLAGGIEQYF. Written as DNA, the CDR3 is TGTGCCAGCAGCTCTAACCTGCGACTAGCGGGGGGGATCGAGCAGTACTTC.

The rearrangement joins TRBV7-8 to TRBJ2-7; no reliable D call. Germline V CDR1 and CDR2: SGHVS, FQNEAQ. This CDR3 has 11 amino acids. Trimming left V 1 base short and J 6 bases short, with 4 bases between. CDR3 protein: CASSLGVEQYF. The CDR3 nucleotides are TGTGCCAGCAGCTTAGGAGTCGAGCAGTACTTC. Full variable domain (missing parts from reference TRBV7-8 and TRBJ2-7): GAGVSQSPRYKVAKRGQDVALRCDPISGHVSLFWYQQALGQGPEFLTYFQNEAQLDKSGLPSDRFFAERPEGSVSTLKIQRTQQEDSAVYLCASSLGVEQYFGPGTRLTVT.

This clone is a singleton in its sample. In DNA form, the CDR3 reads TGCGCCAGCAGCGTTGGGGGGGGAAATCGTGGCTACACCTTC. Translation gives CASSVGGGNRGYTF. This chain links TRBV5-1 with TRBJ1-2; a weak D match, TRBD1 (5 bases). Looked up from germline, CDR1 is SGHRS and CDR2 is YFSETQ. The CDR3 consists of 14 residues. The ends were cut back, 4 bases at V and 7 bases at J, with 17 bases in the middle.

V and J are TRBV7-2 and TRBJ1-5; a weak D match, TRBD1 (6 bases). Germline CDR1 reads SGHTA; CDR2 reads FQGNSA. The CDR3 totals 14 residues. V was cut by 9 bases and J by 4 bases, with 16 bases left in between. DNA of the CDR3: TGTGCCAGTCGCCCAGGGGTGGAAAATCAGCCCCAGCATTTT. As protein: CASRPGVENQPQHF.

The chain is built from TRBV4-1 and TRBJ2-1; D gene ambiguous. The CDR3 extends over 12 amino acids. V shed 1 base and J shed 6 bases, with 4 bases lying between them. The germline CDR1 and CDR2 sequences are MGHRA and YSYEKL. CDR3 coding DNA: TGCGCCAGCAGCCAAGTCGGCAATGAGCAGTTCTTC. The encoded protein is CASSQVGNEQFF.

The CDR3 DNA sequence: TGCGCCAGCAGCCAAGATCCTCCAAGCGGGGGGGCCGATACGCAGTATTTT. Its translation: CASSQDPPSGGADTQYF. The chain uses TRBV4-3 and TRBJ2-3; 10 nucleotides align to TRBD2. The germline CDR1 and CDR2 sequences are LGHNA and YSLEER. V lost 0 bases and J lost 6; bases outside the gene matches: 9. This CDR3 contains 17 residues.

The V and J genes are TRBV20-1 and TRBJ1-3; no definite D call. Germline assignment: CDR1 DFQATT and CDR2 SNEGSKA (reference sequence). CDR3 size: 11 residues. V lost 5 bases, J lost 2 bases, and 4 bases lay in between. The CDR3 bases are TGCAGTGCTTGTACTGGAAACACCATATATTTT. Protein: CSACTGNTIYF.

This chain uses TRBV7-9 with TRBJ2-1; TRBD1 agrees at 7 bases. The germline gives CDR1 SEHNR, CDR2 FQNEAQ (reference sequence). This CDR3 is 15 amino acids long. Trimming cost V 1 base and J 2 bases; bases outside gene matches: 2. The CDR3 DNA follows: TGTGCCAGCAGCTTAGGGGACAGCGCCTACAATGAGCAGTTCTTC. Translation gives CASSLGDSAYNEQFF. Variable domain in full (rest from reference TRBV7-9 and TRBJ2-1): DTGVSQNPRHKITKRGQNVTFRCDPISEHNRLYWYRQTLGQGPEFLTYFQNEAQLEKSRLLSDRFSAERPKGSFSTLEIQRTEQGDSAMYLCASSLGDSAYNEQFFGPGTRLTVL.

The chain combines TRBV4-3 with TRBJ1-3; D gene uncertain. The CDR3 has 17 residues. Germline V gene sequence: CDR1 LGHNA, CDR2 YSLEER. Trimming cost V 1 base and J 0 bases, with 13 bases left between them. Here the CDR3 reads CASSQADTLLSGNTIYF. The CDR3 DNA follows: TGCGCCAGCAGCCAAGCCGACACCCTACTCTCTGGAAACACCATATATTTT.

The chain employs TRBV15 and TRBJ2-5, with 7 bases lining up with TRBD1. This CDR3 is 12 amino acids long. V lost 9 bases to trimming and J lost 1 base; unmatched junction nucleotides: 2. Germline V gives CDR1 LNHNV, CDR2 YYDKDF (reference sequence). The CDR3 sequence is CATGQSQETQYF. CDR3 coding DNA: TGTGCCACGGGACAGAGCCAAGAGACCCAGTACTTC.

CDR3 in amino acids: CASSYGQGGEQSGYTF. In nucleotides, the CDR3 is TGTGCCAGCAGTTACGGACAGGGGGGCGAGCAAAGTGGCTACACCTTC. The gene calls are TRBV6-6 and TRBJ1-2; 10 nucleotides agree with TRBD1. The CDR3 contains 16 residues. The V gene end was trimmed by 2 bases and the J gene end by 7 bases; junction bases not matched to a gene: 10. Germline V gene sequence: CDR1 MNHNY, CDR2 SVGAGI (reference sequence).

The V call is TRBV11-2, the J call TRBJ2-1; D gene unclear. The CDR3 loop spans 13 amino acids. The germline V gene has CDR1 SGHAT and CDR2 FQNNGV. The germline V and J ends were trimmed by 5 bases and 12 bases, with 17 bases remaining between them. The CDR3 region has the DNA TGTGCCAGCAGCCCGCCCGCGAGAGATCGGCAGTTCTTC. It yields the protein CASSPPARDRQFF.

This rearrangement joins TRBV7-2 to TRBJ2-5; TRBD2 aligns across 7 bases. Per germline, CDR1 SGHTA and CDR2 FQGNSA. This CDR3 is built from 17 residues. V gave up 5 bases and J gave up 2 bases; unmatched junction bases: 14. The CDR3 bases are TGTGCCAGCAGCCTCTGGGGGGGACTGTTAAGGCAAGAGACCCAGTACTTC. Protein: CASSLWGGLLRQETQYF.

The chain links TRBV7-3 to TRBJ2-3; 12 nucleotides agree with TRBD2. Germline assignment: CDR1 SGHTA and CDR2 FQGTGA. The CDR3 runs to 16 residues. Trimming cost V 5 bases and J 6 bases; bases outside gene matches: 9. The CDR3 DNA reads as TGTGCCAGCAGCACTAGCGGGGGGAAGGTTGGGGATACGCAGTATTTT. Translation gives CASSTSGGKVGDTQYF.

The chain links TRBV6-1 to TRBJ1-2; the match to TRBD1 covers 7 bases. CDR3 size: 15 residues. With V trimmed by 8 bases and J by 2 bases, 11 bases remained unmatched. Looked up from germline, CDR1 is MNHNS and CDR2 is SASEGT. The CDR3 region has the DNA TGTGCCAGCCTCTTGTACCGGGACAGAAACTATGGCTACACCTTC. Encoded protein: CASLLYRDRNYGYTF.

V usage is TRBV2 and J usage is TRBJ2-5; 7 bases match TRBD1. Germline-derived CDR1 and CDR2 are SNHLY and FYNNEI. CDR3 size: 15 residues. The V gene end was trimmed by 3 bases and the J gene end by 3 bases; junction bases not matched to a gene: 7. CDR3 coding DNA: TGTGCCAGCAGTGAGCAGGGACAGCTGAAAGAGACCCAGTACTTC. Translated: CASSEQGQLKETQYF. Full variable domain (missing parts from reference TRBV2 and TRBJ2-5): EPEVTQTPSHQVTQMGQEVILRCVPISNHLYFYWYRQILGQKVEFLVSFYNNEISEKSEIFDDQFSVERPDGSNFTLKIRSTKLEDSAMYFCASSEQGQLKETQYFGPGTRLLVL.